One and the same sample provided the 29 T cell receptor beta chains below, sequenced in a study of blood T cell repertoires in COVID-19. Method: immunoSEQ multiplex PCR; TCRdb's copy keeps in-frame clones and lacks some. The data show 240,000 or so clones, more than 75% seen once. Sequencing was done on a sample of peripheral blood. All receptors come from an older woman with active or convalescent COVID-19.

J is TRBJ1-1 and V is TRBV6-5; D might be TRBD1 (6 bases). The CDR3 consists of 15 residues. CDR1 is MNHEY and CDR2 is SVGAGI in the germline V gene. V was shortened by 0 bases and J by 1 base, with 9 bases between the two germline ends. CDR3 amino acids: CASSYSRGGNTEAFF. The CDR3 nucleotides are TGTGCCAGCAGTTACTCCCGAGGGGGGAACACTGAAGCTTTCTTT.

The chain recombines TRBV7-8 with TRBJ1-5; a weak D match, TRBD1 (5 bases). Trimming stripped 0 bases from V and 0 bases from J, with 12 bases between. The germline V gene has CDR1 SGHVS and CDR2 FQNEAQ. This CDR3 spans 17 amino acids. CDR3 loop: CASSLASGTDSNQPQHF. CDR3 DNA sequence: TGTGCCAGCAGCTTAGCCAGCGGGACTGATAGCAATCAGCCCCAGCATTTT.

J is TRBJ2-2 and V is TRBV27; 9 positions agree with TRBD1. The CDR3 spans 16 residues. With 5 bases clipped from V and 5 bases from J, the junction kept 9 bases outside the gene matches. Looked up from germline, CDR1 is MNHEY and CDR2 is SMNVEV (reference sequence). CDR3 nucleotide sequence: TGTGCCAGCAGTCCCGCGGGGACAGGGCGGACCGGGGAGCTGTTTTTT. This translates into CASSPAGTGRTGELFF.

DNA of the CDR3: TGTGCCAGCAGCTTAGGGTCCTCCGAGGTTGGGCAGTTCTTC. This codes for CASSLGSSEVGQFF. The chain is built from TRBV7-2 and TRBJ2-1; no reliable D call. CDR3 size: 14 residues. V lost 1 base, J lost 12 bases, and 16 bases lay in between. CDR1 is SGHTA and CDR2 is FQGNSA in the germline V gene.

This chain joins TRBV20-1 and TRBJ2-2, with 11 bases that match TRBD2. Germline V gene sequence: CDR1 DFQATT, CDR2 SNEGSKA (reference sequence). The CDR3 has 16 amino acids. The ends lost 3 bases at V and 4 bases at J; junction bases unmatched: 7. The CDR3 DNA follows: TGCAGTGCTAGTTCATTAGCGGGGGGGGGCACCGGGGAGCTGTTTTTT. Translated: CSASSLAGGGTGELFF.

The chain uses TRBV30 and TRBJ1-4; 7 positions agree with TRBD1. The CDR3 totals 15 residues. Germline V gene lookup returns CDR1 GTSNPN and CDR2 SVGIG (reference sequence). J gave up 7 bases and V 2 bases, and 10 bases lay outside the gene matches. CDR3 region: CAWSKTGVGLEKLFF. The CDR3 DNA reads TGTGCCTGGAGTAAAACAGGGGTCGGTCTTGAAAAACTGTTTTTT.

The V call is TRBV19, the J call TRBJ2-2, with D hard to call. CDR1 is LNHDA and CDR2 is SQIVND in the germline V gene (reference sequence). The V end lost 6 bases, the J end lost 2 bases, and 13 bases lay between the germline ends. The CDR3 spans 15 residues. The CDR3 protein is CASRSGGFNTGELFF. The DNA for the CDR3 is TGTGCCAGTAGATCGGGTGGATTTAACACCGGGGAGCTGTTTTTT. Supplemented by reference TRBV19 and TRBJ2-2, the full variable domain reads DGGITQSPKYLFRKEGQNVTLSCEQNLNHDAMYWYRQDPGQGLRLIYYSQIVNDFQKGDIAEGYSVSREKKESFPLTVTSAQKNPTAFYLCASRSGGFNTGELFFGEGSRLTVL.

The genes are TRBV6-5 and TRBJ1-3, with 8 bases matching TRBD1. The CDR3 covers 16 residues. Trimming at V came to 2 bases and at J to 2 bases, leaving 5 bases not matched to a gene. Germline CDR1 and CDR2: MNHEY and SVGAGI. The CDR3 reads CASSYNRGKPGNTIYF. CDR3 in DNA: TGTGCCAGCAGTTACAACAGGGGGAAGCCTGGAAACACCATATATTTT.

V usage is TRBV7-8 and J usage is TRBJ2-2; 11 positions agree with TRBD1. There are 16 residues in the CDR3. The J segment lost 5 bases and the V segment lost 5 bases, leaving 7 bases of the junction unmatched. Germline CDR1 reads SGHVS; CDR2 reads FQNEAQ. The CDR3 DNA follows: TGTGCCAGCAGCAACCGGGACAGGGGGTATACCGGGGAGCTGTTTTTT. Translating gives CASSNRDRGYTGELFF.

The V and J genes are TRBV5-5 and TRBJ1-5; unclear D gene. Trimming took 7 bases from V and 3 from J, leaving 14 bases between them. The germline V gene encodes CDR1 SGHKS and CDR2 YYEKEE (reference sequence). CDR3 length: 14 residues. CDR3 nucleotide sequence: TGTGCCAGCGCCCAGAGGGTGATCAATCAGCCCCAGCATTTT. Amino acid sequence: CASAQRVINQPQHF.

V gene TRBV7-3 combines with J gene TRBJ2-1, with 7 bases fitting TRBD2. Per germline, CDR1 SGHTA and CDR2 FQGTGA. This CDR3 has 16 amino acids. V lost 0 bases and J lost 5; bases outside the gene matches: 7. Written as DNA, the CDR3 is TGTGCCAGCAGCTTAACGTTCCTAGCGGATAACAATGAGCAGTTCTTC. Translation gives CASSLTFLADNNEQFF.

The V gene is TRBV27, the J gene TRBJ1-5, with TRBD1 matching 10 bases. V was clipped by 6 bases and J by 2 bases; unmatched bases: 16. The germline CDR1 and CDR2 sequences are MNHEY and SMNVEV (reference sequence). The CDR3 is 19 residues long. The CDR3 sequence: CASSPISGTGDGGNQPQHF. CDR3 nucleotides: TGTGCCAGCAGCCCTATATCCGGGACAGGGGACGGGGGCAATCAGCCCCAGCATTTT.

This chain uses TRBV19 with TRBJ1-5, with TRBD1 as a possible D gene (6 bases). The germline CDR1 and CDR2 sequences are LNHDA and SQIVND (reference sequence). The germline V and J ends were trimmed by 7 bases and 4 bases, with 14 bases remaining between them. This CDR3 is built from 14 residues. CDR3 sequence reads: CASTVRGGNQPQHF. The DNA of the CDR3 is TGTGCCAGTACTGTCAGGGGTGGTAATCAGCCCCAGCATTTT.

The genes are TRBV7-2 and TRBJ2-1; perhaps TRBD2 as D (6 bases). With 5 bases removed from V and 6 bases from J, the gap between germline ends came to 17 bases. The germline V gene encodes CDR1 SGHTA and CDR2 FQGNSA. The CDR3 totals 15 residues. CDR3 DNA: TGTGCCAGCAGCCCCAGACTAGTCTCCCCCAATGAGCAGTTCTTC. Amino acids: CASSPRLVSPNEQFF.

The V gene is TRBV5-6, the J gene TRBJ2-4; the D is unclear. Germline V CDR1 and CDR2: SGHDT, YYEEEE. The V and J ends lost 0 bases and 5 bases respectively, with 6 bases between them. This CDR3 is built from 13 residues. The CDR3 sequence is CASSLATENIQYF. CDR3 sequence (DNA): TGTGCCAGCAGCTTGGCGACTGAAAACATTCAGTACTTC.

Here the CDR3 DNA reads TGTGCCAGCAGTTTACAGGGGCAGGTCTATGGCTACACCTTC. Its protein product is CASSLQGQVYGYTF. The genes are TRBV28 and TRBJ1-2; tentative D call: TRBD1 (6 bases). The V gene lost 2 bases and the J gene lost 4 bases, with 11 bases spanning the gap. CDR3 length: 14 amino acids. Per germline, CDR1 MDHEN and CDR2 SYDVKM.

V gene TRBV28 combines with J gene TRBJ1-4; 9 nucleotides agree with TRBD1. CDR3 length: 17 residues. The junction had 12 bases not matched to a gene; V was cut back by 6 bases and J by 4 bases. CDR1 MDHEN and CDR2 SYDVKM come from the germline V gene. The CDR3 sequence: CASSLLGGQGSNEKLFF. The CDR3 nucleotides are TGTGCCAGCAGCCTTTTAGGGGGACAGGGAAGTAATGAAAAACTGTTTTTT.

This clone was recorded many times. The V call is TRBV7-9, the J call TRBJ2-1; TRBD2 agrees at 7 bases. CDR1 SEHNR and CDR2 FQNEAQ come from the germline V gene (reference sequence). The CDR3 has 17 amino acids. After removal of 1 base from V and 8 bases from J, the junction contained 14 bases not matched to a gene. In DNA form, the CDR3 reads TGTGCCAGCAGCTTAGAATTGGGCTCGGGGAGGGTCCATGAGCAGTTCTTC. This encodes CASSLELGSGRVHEQFF.

The chain employs TRBV24-1 and TRBJ2-3; D is uncertain. This CDR3 contains 11 residues. V was clipped by 5 bases and J by 5 bases, with 4 bases between them. CDR1 and CDR2 from the germline V gene are KGHDR and SFDVKD. Written as DNA, the CDR3 is TGTGCCACCAGTGTCCAAGATACGCAGTATTTT. Translation: CATSVQDTQYF.

The chain recombines TRBV18 with TRBJ2-3; 8 bases match TRBD2. Germline assignment: CDR1 KGHSH and CDR2 LQKENI. After removal of 3 bases from V and 1 base from J, the junction contained 3 bases not matched to a gene. The CDR3 spans 15 residues. The CDR3 reads CASSPRGEGTDTQYF. CDR3 DNA sequence: TGTGCCAGCTCACCGCGGGGGGAAGGCACAGATACGCAGTATTTT.

The V gene is TRBV27, the J gene TRBJ2-3; perhaps TRBD2 as D (5 bases). The CDR3 has 14 amino acids. Germline assignment: CDR1 MNHEY and CDR2 SMNVEV (reference sequence). V was trimmed by 6 bases and J by 8 bases, leaving 18 bases between them. The CDR3 loop reads CASSYSPQLATQYF. CDR3 sequence (DNA): TGTGCCAGCAGCTACTCACCCCAGCTAGCTACGCAGTATTTT.

The chain has TRBV19 and TRBJ1-1; perhaps TRBD1 as D (6 bases). This CDR3 has 13 amino acids. Germline values: CDR1 LNHDA, CDR2 SQIVND (reference sequence). Trimming left V 8 bases short and J 1 base short, with 11 bases between. This chain's CDR3 is CASYRVGNTEAFF. The CDR3 bases are TGTGCCAGTTACAGGGTGGGGAACACTGAAGCTTTCTTT.

The CDR3 region is CASSQVGGGRSSYNEQFF. CDR3 DNA: TGCGCCAGCAGCCAAGTCGGCGGGGGGCGAAGCTCCTACAATGAGCAGTTCTTC. This rearrangement joins TRBV4-1 to TRBJ2-1, with 8 bases aligning to TRBD2. The V gene's germline CDR1 is MGHRA and CDR2 YSYEKL. The CDR3 is 18 residues long. V lost 1 base to trimming and J lost 0 bases; unmatched junction nucleotides: 8.

The CDR3 spells CASSENSGNTIYF. The DNA for the CDR3 is TGTGCCAGCAGCGAGAACAGTGGAAACACCATATATTTT. This sequence joins TRBV11-2 and TRBJ1-3; D ambiguous. The V end was cut by 5 bases, the J end by 3 bases, with 8 bases between. CDR3 size: 13 residues. Germline assignment: CDR1 SGHAT and CDR2 FQNNGV.

CDR3 DNA: TGTGCCAGCAGCTTGCGACTAGCGGGGTACACCGGGGAGCTGTTTTTT. This gives the protein CASSLRLAGYTGELFF. This sequence joins TRBV5-5 and TRBJ2-2, with TRBD2 matching over 11 bases. The CDR3 spans 16 residues. After removal of 1 base from V and 3 bases from J, the junction contained 2 bases not matched to a gene. Germline loops: CDR1 SGHKS, CDR2 YYEKEE (reference sequence).

V gene TRBV7-2 combines with J gene TRBJ1-2; D perhaps matches TRBD1 (6 bases). This CDR3 comprises 13 residues. Trimming cost V 5 bases and J 5 bases, with 12 bases left between them. Germline CDR1 and CDR2: SGHTA and FQGNSA. CDR3 region: CASSPRGGYGYTF. CDR3 coding DNA: TGTGCCAGCAGCCCCAGGGGTGGATATGGCTACACCTTC.

This chain joins TRBV5-5 and TRBJ2-1; 8 bases agree with TRBD2. CDR1 and CDR2 from the germline V gene are SGHKS and YYEKEE (reference sequence). Germline trimming cut 0 bases from V and 2 bases from J; bases unmatched to any gene: 4. The CDR3 contains 16 residues. CDR3 nucleotide sequence: TGTGCCAGCAGCTTGGGAGCGGGGGACGCCTACAATGAGCAGTTCTTC. It codes for CASSLGAGDAYNEQFF.

V and J are TRBV3-1 (or the pseudogene TRBV3-2) and TRBJ2-5, with TRBD2 identical over 8 bases. CDR3 size: 13 residues. CDR1 LGHDT and CDR2 YNNKEL come from the germline V gene (reference sequence). With 4 bases clipped from V and 4 bases from J, the junction kept 2 bases outside the gene matches. In DNA form, the CDR3 reads TGTGCCAGCAGCCGCCGGGGGGGAGAGACCCAGTACTTC. Translating it yields CASSRRGGETQYF.

There are a few counts of this clone. V is TRBV5-1 and J is TRBJ1-2; D perhaps matches TRBD1 (6 bases). The germline V gene encodes CDR1 SGHRS and CDR2 YFSETQ. The CDR3 contains 17 residues. Trimming took off 4 bases at V and 8 bases at J, with 27 bases between the two ends. CDR3 coding DNA: TGCGCCAGCAGCCCTTCCGGACAGACTTGGGCTGGTTGGGGCTACACCTTC. Translated, it gives CASSPSGQTWAGWGYTF.